This paragraph reports one T cell receptor (beta chain). This entry comes from a study of shared clonotypes between healthy human individuals. The method was immunoSEQ multiplex PCR; TCRdb's version includes in-frame clones alone and lacks a portion of them. This sample has approximately 740,000 clones, with about 74% found just once. Trimming pared 0 bases from V and 5 bases from J, leaving 15 bases between. The CDR3 is 16 amino acids. From germline, CDR1 is SGHDN and CDR2 FVKESK. Input material: memory CD4+ T cells sorted from blood. Stated subset: CD45RA-negative fraction. The receptor's source is a woman younger than 45 in good health. This sequence joins TRBV14 and TRBJ2-3; no clear D gene. The CDR3, as DNA: TGTGCCAGCAGCCAAGAAATCGACTTCCAACAAGATACGCAGTATTTT. Its translation: CASSQEIDFQQDTQYF.